The text below deals with one TCR beta chain. The record originates from a study of early T cells in non-severe SARS-CoV-2 infection. Molecules of cDNA were individually given unique molecular identifiers that were attached to them. Using its own MiXCR run on the 5' RACE reads, TCRdb lists one record per CDR3 protein. The sample lists more than 65,000 distinct CDR3 sequences, about 13% occurring once. The sequence came from an adult who was a healthcare worker with PCR-confirmed SARS-CoV-2 infection or an uninfected control (not recorded which). Sequenced material: whole blood.

The CDR3 spells CAWKATAGTEAFF. Written as DNA, the CDR3 is TGTGCCTGGAAGGCGACTGCGGGCACTGAAGCTTTCTTT. The rearrangement uses TRBV30 and TRBJ1-1; D uncertain. V lost 4 bases and J lost 4, with 13 bases in between. The CDR3 is 13 residues long. In germline, CDR1 is GTSNPN, CDR2 SVGIG (reference sequence).